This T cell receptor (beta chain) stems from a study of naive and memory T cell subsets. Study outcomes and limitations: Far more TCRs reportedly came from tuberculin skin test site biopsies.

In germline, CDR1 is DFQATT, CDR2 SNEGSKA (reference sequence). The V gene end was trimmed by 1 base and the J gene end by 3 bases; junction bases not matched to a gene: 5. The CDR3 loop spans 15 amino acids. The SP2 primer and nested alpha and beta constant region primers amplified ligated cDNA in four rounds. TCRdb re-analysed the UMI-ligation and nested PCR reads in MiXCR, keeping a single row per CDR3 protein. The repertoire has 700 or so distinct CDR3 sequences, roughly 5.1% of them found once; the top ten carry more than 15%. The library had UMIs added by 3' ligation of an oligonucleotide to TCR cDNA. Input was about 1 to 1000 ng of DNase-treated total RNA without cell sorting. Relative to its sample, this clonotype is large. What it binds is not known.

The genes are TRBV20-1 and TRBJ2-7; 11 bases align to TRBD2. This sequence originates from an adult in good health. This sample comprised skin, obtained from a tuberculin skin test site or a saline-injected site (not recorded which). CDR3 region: CSARVAGGILYEQYF. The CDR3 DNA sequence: TGCAGTGCTAGAGTAGCGGGAGGGATACTCTACGAGCAGTACTTC.